This TCR beta chain originates from a study of shared clonotypes between healthy human individuals. Germline values: CDR1 SGHRS, CDR2 YFSETQ. CDR3 size: 13 residues. The V end was cut by 5 bases, the J end by 6 bases, with 13 bases between. TCRdb keeps only in-frame clones here, not all; method: immunoSEQ multiplex PCR. The repertoire has millions of clones, 85% to 95% of them found once; the top ten carry 0.3% to 0.4%. The sequencing sample was made of naive CD4+ T cells from PBMCs. As to subset: CD45RA+ positively selected. This clonotype was obtained from a young man in good health. Some clones in this sample may be carry-over from other donors' samples. This chain connects TRBV5-1 to TRBJ2-3; tentatively, D is TRBD2 (6 bases). CDR3 nucleotide sequence: TGCGCCAGCAGGGACCCCGGGGGTGATACGCAGTATTTT. It yields the protein CASRDPGGDTQYF. Full variable domain (missing parts from reference TRBV5-1 and TRBJ2-3): KAGVTQTPRYLIKTRGQQVTLSCSPISGHRSVSWYQQTPGQGLQFLFEYFSETQRNKGNFPGRFSGRQFSNSRSEMNVSTLELGDSALYLCASRDPGGDTQYFGPGTRLTVL.